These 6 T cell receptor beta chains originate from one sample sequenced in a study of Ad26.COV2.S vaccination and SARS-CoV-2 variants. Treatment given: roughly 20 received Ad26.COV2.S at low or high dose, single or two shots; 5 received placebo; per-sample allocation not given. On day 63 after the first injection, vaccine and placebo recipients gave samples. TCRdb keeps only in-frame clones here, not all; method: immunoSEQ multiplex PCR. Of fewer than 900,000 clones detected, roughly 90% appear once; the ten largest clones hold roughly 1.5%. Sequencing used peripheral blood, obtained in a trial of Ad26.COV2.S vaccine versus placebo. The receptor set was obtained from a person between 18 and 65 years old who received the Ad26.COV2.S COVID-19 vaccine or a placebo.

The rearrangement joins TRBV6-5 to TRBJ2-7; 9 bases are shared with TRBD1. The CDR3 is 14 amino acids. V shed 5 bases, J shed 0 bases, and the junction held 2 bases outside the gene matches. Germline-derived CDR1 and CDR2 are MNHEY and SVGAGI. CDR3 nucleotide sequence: TGTGCCAGCAGTCGACAGGGGGGCTCCTACGAGCAGTACTTC. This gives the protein CASSRQGGSYEQYF.

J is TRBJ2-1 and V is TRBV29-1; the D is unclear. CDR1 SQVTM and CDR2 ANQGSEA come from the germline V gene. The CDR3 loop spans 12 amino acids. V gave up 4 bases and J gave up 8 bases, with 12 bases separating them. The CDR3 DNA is TGCAGCGTTGGGGGTACGCTAGATGAGCAGTTCTTC. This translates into CSVGGTLDEQFF.

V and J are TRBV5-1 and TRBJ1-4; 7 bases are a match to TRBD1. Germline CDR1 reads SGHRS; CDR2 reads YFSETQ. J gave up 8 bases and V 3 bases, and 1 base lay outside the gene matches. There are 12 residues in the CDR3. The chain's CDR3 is CASSWTGEKLFF. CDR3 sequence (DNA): TGCGCCAGCAGCTGGACAGGCGAAAAACTGTTTTTT.

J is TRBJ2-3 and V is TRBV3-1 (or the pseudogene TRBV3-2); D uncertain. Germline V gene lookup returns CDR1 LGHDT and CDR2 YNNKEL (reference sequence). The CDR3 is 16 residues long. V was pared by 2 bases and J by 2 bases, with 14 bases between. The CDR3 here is CASSQLTLTPTDTQYF. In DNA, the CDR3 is TGTGCCAGCAGCCAACTGACACTCACACCCACAGATACGCAGTATTTT.

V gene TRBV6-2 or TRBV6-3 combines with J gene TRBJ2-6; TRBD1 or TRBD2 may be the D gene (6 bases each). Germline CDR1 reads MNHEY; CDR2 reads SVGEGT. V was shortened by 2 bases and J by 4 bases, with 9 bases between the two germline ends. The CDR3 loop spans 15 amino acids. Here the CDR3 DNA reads TGTGCCAGCAGTTACCGGGGGCAGGGGGCCAACGTCCTGACTTTC. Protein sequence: CASSYRGQGANVLTF.

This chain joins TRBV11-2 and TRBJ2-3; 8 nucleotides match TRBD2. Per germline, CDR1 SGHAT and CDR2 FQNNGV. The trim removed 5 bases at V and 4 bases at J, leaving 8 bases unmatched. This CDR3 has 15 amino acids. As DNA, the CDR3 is TGTGCCAGCAGCACTGGGACTAGTCCTGCAGATACGCAGTATTTT. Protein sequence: CASSTGTSPADTQYF.